The 31 T cell receptor beta chains below come from one sample, sequenced in a study of blood T cell repertoires in COVID-19. Libraries were prepared by immunoSEQ multiplex PCR; TCRdb keeps only in-frame clonotypes and omits some of them. The sample contains approximately 240,000 clones, nearly 90% of which appear only once. Sequenced material: peripheral blood. These receptors all stem from a woman between 35 and 50 years old who had recovered from COVID-19.

V is TRBV19 and J is TRBJ1-1, with TRBD1 identical over 10 bases. There are 15 residues in the CDR3. V was pared by 6 bases and J by 7 bases, with 11 bases of the junction left unmatched. CDR1 is LNHDA and CDR2 is SQIVND in the germline V gene (reference sequence). Here the CDR3 DNA reads TGTGCCAGTAGCCGACCGGGGACAGGGGCGAATGAAGCTTTCTTT. Protein: CASSRPGTGANEAFF.

V gene TRBV9 combines with J gene TRBJ2-7, with a tentative D call TRBD2 (5 bases). From germline, CDR1 is SGDLS and CDR2 YYNGEE. Between the trimmed V and J ends, which lost 3 bases and 6 bases, there was a span of 13 bases. The length of the CDR3 is 13 residues. The CDR3 nucleotides are TGTGCCAGCAGCGCTTCTGGACTGTCCGAGCAGTACTTC. It specifies CASSASGLSEQYF.

The chain joins TRBV24-1 to TRBJ2-2; 10 bases agree with TRBD2. After removal of 5 bases from V and 5 bases from J, the junction contained 10 bases not matched to a gene. CDR3 size: 17 residues. The germline V gene encodes CDR1 KGHDR and CDR2 SFDVKD. The CDR3 DNA reads as TGTGCCACCAGTGGGTCTAGCGGGAGCCTAGTGACCGGGGAGCTGTTTTTT. Amino acids: CATSGSSGSLVTGELFF.

The chain employs TRBV7-9 and TRBJ2-4; a weak D match, TRBD2 (5 bases). The CDR3 extends over 13 amino acids. V shed 11 bases and J shed 0 bases, with 11 bases lying between them. Germline CDR1 SEHNR, CDR2 FQNEAQ (reference sequence). CDR3 sequence: CAGGGLAKNIQYF. The CDR3 DNA is TGTGCCGGAGGAGGTCTAGCCAAAAACATTCAGTACTTC.

V and J are TRBV7-9 and TRBJ2-3; D perhaps matches TRBD2 (7 bases). This CDR3 region has 17 residues. Germline CDR1 is SEHNR and CDR2 is FQNEAQ (reference sequence). The V gene lost 5 bases and the J gene lost 4 bases, with 22 bases spanning the gap. The CDR3 reads CASSPARGGAIADTQYF. As DNA, the CDR3 is TGTGCCAGCAGCCCCGCTAGAGGGGGGGCGATCGCAGATACGCAGTATTTT.

This chain connects TRBV30 to TRBJ2-5; a weak D match, TRBD1 (6 bases). Germline loops: CDR1 GTSNPN, CDR2 SVGIG (reference sequence). Trimming removed 3 bases from V and 2 bases from J, with 13 bases in between. This CDR3 has 14 residues. The CDR3 region is CAWRTGVRQETQYF. The CDR3 nucleotides are TGTGCCTGGAGGACAGGCGTGCGGCAAGAGACCCAGTACTTC.

J is TRBJ2-1 and V is TRBV12-3 or TRBV12-4, with 9 bases that match TRBD2. Trimming took 8 bases from V and 5 from J; bases not matched to a gene: 4. This CDR3 region has 13 residues. This CDR3 is CASASGDNNEQFF. The CDR3, as DNA: TGTGCCAGCGCTAGCGGGGATAACAATGAGCAGTTCTTC.

The chain uses TRBV5-6 and TRBJ1-2, with D possibly matching TRBD1 (5 bases). The CDR3 has 13 residues. CDR1 and CDR2 (germline): SGHDT, YYEEEE. V shed 1 base and J shed 8 bases, with 12 bases lying between them. As DNA, the CDR3 is TGTGCCAGCAGCTTGACAGGTCTAGGGGGCTACACCTTC. It specifies CASSLTGLGGYTF.

J is TRBJ1-2 and V is TRBV4-2; the D is unclear. V was pared by 2 bases and J by 3 bases, with 10 bases between. Germline CDR1 reads LGHNA; CDR2 reads YNFKEQ. This CDR3 region has 14 residues. For the CDR3, the DNA is TGTGCCAGCAGCCAATTGTCGTCAGACTATGGCTACACCTTC. Residues: CASSQLSSDYGYTF.

This rearrangement joins TRBV18 to TRBJ1-3, with 8 bases aligning to TRBD1. Germline CDR1 KGHSH, CDR2 LQKENI. There are 17 residues in the CDR3. V shed 4 bases, J shed 0 bases, and the junction held 8 bases outside the gene matches. Written as DNA, the CDR3 is TGTGCCAGCTCACTTGACAGGGGCCTCCTCTCTGGAAACACCATATATTTT. Its translation is CASSLDRGLLSGNTIYF.

The chain uses TRBV5-5 and TRBJ1-1; D perhaps matches TRBD1 (6 bases). This CDR3 has 15 residues. The germline gives CDR1 SGHKS, CDR2 YYEKEE (reference sequence). The V end was cut by 4 bases, the J end by 8 bases, with 21 bases between. The CDR3 bases are TGTGCCAGCAGCCGACAGGATACACCGACGTTCGAAGCTTTCTTT. As protein: CASSRQDTPTFEAFF.

The chain uses TRBV7-2 and TRBJ2-1; 8 bases are a match to TRBD2. Per the germline V gene, CDR1 is SGHTA and CDR2 is FQGNSA. V lost 1 base, J lost 6 bases, and 5 bases stayed unmatched. The CDR3 is 15 amino acids. For the CDR3, the DNA is TGTGCCAGCAGCTTAGACGGGACTAGGGCCAATGAGCAGTTCTTC. It is translated as CASSLDGTRANEQFF.

The chain recombines TRBV3-1 (or the pseudogene TRBV3-2) with TRBJ1-2; D remains unclear. Trimming took 1 base from V and 2 from J, leaving 8 bases between them. Germline V CDR1 and CDR2: LGHDT, YNNKEL (reference sequence). This CDR3 is 14 amino acids long. In nucleotides, the CDR3 is TGTGCCAGCAGCCAAGTACGAGGAAACTATGGCTACACCTTC. It translates to CASSQVRGNYGYTF.

The chain recombines TRBV11-2 with TRBJ2-3; 14 bases align to TRBD2. The V gene's germline CDR1 is SGHAT and CDR2 FQNNGV. The CDR3 spans 20 residues. The ends lost 0 bases at V and 1 base at J; junction bases unmatched: 9. The CDR3 is CASSLEPGLAGVPRTDTQYF. The CDR3 DNA is TGTGCCAGCAGCTTAGAGCCGGGACTAGCGGGAGTTCCACGCACAGATACGCAGTATTTT.

The CDR3 here is CASSQVGGGANEQFF. As DNA, the CDR3 is TGTGCCAGCAGCCAAGTAGGCGGGGGGGCGAATGAGCAGTTCTTC. The chain carries TRBV4-2 and TRBJ2-1, with 9 bases aligning to TRBD2. The CDR3 is made up of 15 amino acids. The junction had 5 bases not matched to a gene; V was cut back by 1 base and J by 7 bases. Germline V gene data show CDR1 as LGHNA and CDR2 as YNFKEQ.

The V gene is TRBV6-5, the J gene TRBJ1-1; D might be TRBD1 (5 bases). The CDR3 is 13 residues long. V lost 0 bases and J lost 3, with 5 bases in between. Germline V lookup: CDR1 MNHEY, CDR2 SVGAGI. CDR3 in amino acids: CASSYSGHTEAFF. The CDR3 bases are TGTGCCAGCAGTTACTCGGGGCACACTGAAGCTTTCTTT.

The V call is TRBV27, the J call TRBJ1-2; D unresolved. The length of the CDR3 is 13 residues. Trimming pared 5 bases from V and 3 bases from J, leaving 10 bases between. Germline V gene lookup returns CDR1 MNHEY and CDR2 SMNVEV (reference sequence). This chain's CDR3 is CASSNREHYGYTF. As DNA, the CDR3 is TGTGCCAGCAGTAACCGGGAGCACTATGGCTACACCTTC.

The CDR3 sequence is CASRRTGGYTF. The DNA of the CDR3 is TGTGCCAGCAGGAGGACAGGGGGCTACACCTTC. The rearrangement joins TRBV21-1 to TRBJ1-2; no DNA check was done on the table's D call, TRBD1. TRBV21-1 constitutes a pseudogene. This CDR3 is built from 11 residues.

This chain connects TRBV5-5 to TRBJ2-5; tentatively, D is TRBD1 (6 bases). From germline, CDR1 is SGHKS and CDR2 YYEKEE (reference sequence). The V gene lost 4 bases and the J gene lost 5 bases, with 15 bases spanning the gap. The CDR3 spans 14 residues. For the CDR3, the DNA is TGTGCCAGCAGCCCCAACAGGGATATGGAGACCCAGTACTTC. It translates to CASSPNRDMETQYF.

This rearrangement joins TRBV6-5 to TRBJ1-5, with D tentatively TRBD1 (6 bases). V was clipped by 7 bases and J by 0 bases, with 13 bases between them. CDR3 length: 15 amino acids. CDR1 MNHEY and CDR2 SVGAGI come from the germline V gene. The CDR3 loop reads CASKRTDYSNQPQHF. In DNA, the CDR3 is TGTGCCAGCAAGCGGACAGATTATAGCAATCAGCCCCAGCATTTT.

The rearrangement joins TRBV30 to TRBJ2-3, with 8 bases aligning to TRBD1. CDR1 is GTSNPN and CDR2 is SVGIG in the germline V gene (reference sequence). This CDR3 is built from 15 residues. After removal of 1 base from V and 4 bases from J, the junction contained 7 bases not matched to a gene. CDR3 DNA sequence: TGTGCCTGGAGTGGGGGGACAGGCAAAGCAGATACGCAGTATTTT. This encodes CAWSGGTGKADTQYF.

The V gene is TRBV5-1, the J gene TRBJ1-2; 7 nucleotides align to TRBD1. Losses at the gene ends were 4 bases for V and 1 base for J; bases not matched to a gene: 4. The CDR3 extends over 14 amino acids. Per the germline V gene, CDR1 is SGHRS and CDR2 is YFSETQ. CDR3 nucleotides: TGCGCCAGCAGCGCTCAGGGGGATAACTATGGCTACACCTTC. Translation: CASSAQGDNYGYTF.

This clone was observed once. The chain employs TRBV4-2 and TRBJ2-6; D not resolved. The CDR3 spans 15 residues. Per the germline V gene, CDR1 is LGHNA and CDR2 is YNFKEQ. Trimming left V 4 bases short and J 2 bases short, with 9 bases between. The CDR3 spells CASSPTRTGANVLTF. CDR3 bases: TGTGCCAGCAGCCCCACGAGGACTGGGGCCAACGTCCTGACTTTC.

V and J are TRBV7-6 and TRBJ2-2, with a possible D match to TRBD1 (6 bases). Germline V gene sequence: CDR1 SGHVS, CDR2 FNYEAQ. Trimming took 5 bases from V and 3 from J, leaving 13 bases between them. The CDR3 sequence is 15 residues long. The CDR3, as DNA: TGTGCCAGCAGCCGCAGGGACACCTACACCGGGGAGCTGTTTTTT. Translation: CASSRRDTYTGELFF.

The gene calls are TRBV7-2 and TRBJ1-5; weak D call: TRBD1 (5 bases). Germline loops: CDR1 SGHTA, CDR2 FQGNSA. The CDR3 extends over 15 amino acids. Deletions cut 1 base from V and 5 bases from J, with 12 bases between. CDR3 in amino acids: CASSLGGVGDQPQHF. The CDR3 bases are TGTGCCAGCAGCTTAGGGGGGGTGGGGGATCAGCCCCAGCATTTT.

The chain carries TRBV12-5 and TRBJ2-5; D is perhaps TRBD2 (6 bases). The germline CDR1 and CDR2 sequences are LGHNT and FRNRAP. The V gene lost 11 bases and the J gene lost 4 bases, with 14 bases spanning the gap. The length of the CDR3 is 12 residues. The CDR3 DNA follows: TGTGCTTCCTTGGGGGGTGGAGAGACCCAGTACTTC. This sequence encodes CASLGGGETQYF.

In its sample, this clone was seen a few times. V usage is TRBV3-1 (or the pseudogene TRBV3-2) and J usage is TRBJ2-7; 7 positions agree with TRBD2. The V and J ends lost 4 bases and 3 bases, in that order; junction bases with no gene match: 6. Germline lookup yields CDR1 LGHDT and CDR2 YNNKEL (reference sequence). This CDR3 has 14 amino acids. CDR3 nucleotides: TGTGCCAGCAGCCCGGGACTAACCAGCTACGAGCAGTACTTC. Its translation is CASSPGLTSYEQYF.

For the CDR3, the DNA is TGCAGCGTTGACGCACGGACCATATATTTT. This translates into CSVDARTIYF. This chain links TRBV29-1 with TRBJ1-3; D not resolved. Germline assignment: CDR1 SQVTM and CDR2 ANQGSEA. V was shortened by 3 bases and J by 10 bases, with 7 bases between the two germline ends. The CDR3 totals 10 residues.

The V and J genes are TRBV4-3 and TRBJ2-2, with 14 positions matching TRBD2. The CDR3 runs to 16 residues. CDR1 is LGHNA and CDR2 is YSLEER in the germline V gene. Trimming at V came to 4 bases and at J to 7 bases, leaving 5 bases not matched to a gene. CDR3 protein: CASSRGLAGAVGELFF. The DNA of the CDR3 is TGCGCCAGCAGCCGGGGACTAGCGGGAGCTGTCGGGGAGCTGTTTTTT.

V is TRBV5-4 and J is TRBJ2-7; 9 nucleotides align to TRBD1. V was clipped by 4 bases and J by 4 bases; unmatched bases: 6. CDR1 SGHNT and CDR2 YYREEE come from the germline V gene (reference sequence). The CDR3 consists of 14 residues. CDR3 sequence: CASSQGQGRYEQYF. CDR3 coding DNA: TGTGCCAGCAGCCAGGGACAGGGAAGATACGAGCAGTACTTC.

CDR3 region: CAWQGDRAREQYF. The CDR3 nucleotides are TGTGCCTGGCAGGGGGACAGGGCAAGGGAGCAGTACTTC. The chain employs TRBV30 and TRBJ2-7; 9 bases fit TRBD1. Germline trimming cut 5 bases from V and 7 bases from J; bases unmatched to any gene: 9. The CDR3 contains 13 residues. The germline CDR1 and CDR2 sequences are GTSNPN and SVGIG (reference sequence).